This T cell receptor (beta chain) appears in the sequencing data of a study of blood T cell repertoires in COVID-19. Study overall: Samples came from the United States, Italy and Spain, spanning acute and convalescent COVID-19. T cells, B-cell-depleted T cells, or PBMCs provided the cDNA or gDNA that served as material.

Per the study methods: Amplification of reference gene primers provided the estimated nucleated cell counts. Repertoires were generated with immunoSEQ multiplex PCR, while TCRdb's copy carries only in-frame clones and drops some. V and J calls and clone size come straight from that table; D and trimming were deduced from the DNA. The data contain approximately 82,000 clones, about 83% of them singletons. The material sequenced was peripheral blood. This receptor was identified in an older woman with acute or convalescent COVID-19.

CDR3 coding DNA: TGTGCCAGTAGTATCGGGGGGCCAGATACGCAGTATTTT. Translating it yields CASSIGGPDTQYF. V gene TRBV19 combines with J gene TRBJ2-3; D may be TRBD2 (7 bases). In germline, CDR1 is LNHDA, CDR2 SQIVND (reference sequence). There are 13 residues in the CDR3. V was pared by 3 bases and J by 4 bases, with 8 bases between.